The present entry profiles one T cell receptor (beta chain) with its context. This sample was included in a study of T-cell reconstitution after alpha-beta-depleted transplantation in children. Unique molecular identifiers tagged the TCRbeta library. From the PCR reads, TCRdb called clonotypes with MiXCR, one entry per CDR3 protein. The sample carries some 250,000 distinct CDR3 sequences, around 11% recorded once. Germline assignment: CDR1 SQVTM and CDR2 ANQGSEA. The CDR3 is 14 amino acids. Trimming removed 6 bases at V and 2 bases at J, with 17 bases between. The receptor was derived from a human donor who donated a stem cell graft to a child with acute lymphoblastic leukemia. The chain joins TRBV29-1 to TRBJ2-7; TRBD1 might be the D (7 bases). This specimen consisted of PBMCs from the stem cell graft donor, obtained from the stem cell graft. The CDR3: CSVYGGGQTYEQYF. In nucleotides, the CDR3 is TGCAGCGTGTACGGAGGGGGCCAGACCTACGAGCAGTACTTC.